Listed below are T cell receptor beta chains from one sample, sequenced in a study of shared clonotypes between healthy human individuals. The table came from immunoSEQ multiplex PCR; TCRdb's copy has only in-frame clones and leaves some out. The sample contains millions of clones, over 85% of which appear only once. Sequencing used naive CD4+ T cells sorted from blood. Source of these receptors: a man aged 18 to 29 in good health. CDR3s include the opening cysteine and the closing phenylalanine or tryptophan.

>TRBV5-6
CASSSYRELFF
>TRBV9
CASSAYSGSTYNEQFF
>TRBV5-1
CASSLALLAGEGETQYF
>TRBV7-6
CASSPRTGRNEKLFF
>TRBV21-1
CASSKFLLRAEAFF
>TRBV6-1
CASSEVVFGNTIYF
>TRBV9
CASSVGTGKVETQYF
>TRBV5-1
CASGPGTINSPLHF
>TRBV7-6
CASSGAGNTQYF
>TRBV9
CASSVDEGSSYEQYF
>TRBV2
CASRRRELLLSTDTQYF
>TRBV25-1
CASSDSRYTGELFF
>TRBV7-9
CASSLGADLVDEQFF
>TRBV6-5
CASSADGLAAYEQYF
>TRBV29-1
CSVGGPSGKFVSDGEQYF
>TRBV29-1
CSAELRGANYGYTF
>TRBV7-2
CASSPGQGQVYGYTF